This T cell receptor beta chain originates from a study of shared clonotypes between healthy human individuals. Overall study context: Per donor, three plates held CD4 naive cells, three held CD4 memory, two held CD8 naive and one held CD8 memory. Study-level findings and limits: In contrast to clonotypes shared by all four donors, non-shared clonotypes had lower generation probabilities.

Concerning this clone itself: Its antigen is undetermined.

Using immunoSEQ multiplex PCR, the repertoire was profiled, and TCRdb retains in-frame clones only, with some absent. Of 950,000 to 1,200,000 clones in the sample, roughly 77% were seen once. The CDR3 spans 16 residues. The V end was cut by 7 bases, the J end by 2 bases, with 17 bases between. Germline V gene sequence: CDR1 LNHDA, CDR2 SQIVND (reference sequence). The source of this sequence is a man aged 18 to 29 in good health. Some clones in this sample may be carry-over from other donors' samples. V and J are TRBV19 and TRBJ2-2, with a tentative D call TRBD2 (6 bases). Sample: memory CD4+ T cells from PBMCs. Subset reported: CD45RA-negative fraction. The chain's CDR3 is CASTFLRDFNTGELFF. In DNA, the CDR3 is TGTGCCAGTACTTTCCTAAGGGACTTTAACACCGGGGAGCTGTTTTTT.